The 13 T cell receptor beta chains below were found in one sample sequenced in a study of T cell clonality in common variable immunodeficiency. Generated by immunoSEQ multiplex PCR, the TCRdb table keeps only in-frame clones and is missing some. The specimen has some 80,000 clones, none found just once. Sequenced material: peripheral blood mononuclear cells. The source is a person aged 18 to 70 in good health.

The table lists this clone with many counts. The sequence runs out 3 residues before the end of the CDR3; the remainder is reconstructed from the germline J gene. This chain uses TRBV7-2 with TRBJ2-1; 10 bases are shared with TRBD2. V was pared by 9 bases and J by 9 bases, with 8 bases of the junction left unmatched. From germline, CDR1 is SGHTA and CDR2 FQGNSA. This CDR3 is 13 amino acids long. CDR3 bases read: TGTGCCAGGGCTTGGGTAGCGGGAGGTGAG. Translated, it gives CARAWVAGGE. From start to end, the CDR3 is CARAWVAGGEQFF.

This clone was detected many times. The sequenced fragment ends 3 residues before the CDR3 boundary, so the rest is inferred from the germline J gene. The rearrangement links TRBV20-1 to TRBJ2-3; 14 bases match TRBD2. Per germline, CDR1 DFQATT and CDR2 SNEGSKA (reference sequence). There are 16 residues in the CDR3. The ends lost 5 bases at V and 3 bases at J; junction bases unmatched: 7. The part of the CDR3 DNA that was read is TGCAGTGCTTTTACCGGGACTAGCGGGAGAACAGATACG. This codes for CSAFTGTSGRTDT. The complete CDR3 protein is CSAFTGTSGRTDTQYF.

This clone was seen at least ten times. The DNA ends 3 residues before the CDR3 does, and the rest of the CDR3 is filled in from the germline J gene. The chain uses TRBV19 and TRBJ2-3, with D maybe TRBD2 (6 bases). Trimming took 4 bases from V and 2 from J, leaving 13 bases between them. CDR3 size: 15 residues. Germline CDR1 reads LNHDA; CDR2 reads SQIVND (reference sequence). The part of the CDR3 DNA that was read is TGTGCCAGTAGTAGCTCCGCGGGGCCCACAGATACG. This gives the protein CASSSSAGPTDT. The whole CDR3 sequence is CASSSSAGPTDTQYF.

This clone showed up many times. The read halts 3 residues ahead of the CDR3 end, with the missing end drawn from the germline J gene. This rearrangement joins TRBV5-1 to TRBJ1-1; D possibly corresponds to TRBD1 (5 bases). This CDR3 spans 14 amino acids. V was shortened by 0 bases and J by 2 bases, with 8 bases between the two germline ends. Germline V CDR1 and CDR2: SGHRS, YFSETQ. CDR3 bases read: TGCGCCAGCAGCTTGGACGGGGGTAACACTGAA. This codes for CASSLDGGNTE. The full CDR3 sequence reads CASSLDGGNTEAFF. Using reference TRBV5-1 and TRBJ1-1 for the parts outside the CDR3, the full variable domain is KAGVTQTPRYLIKTRGQQVTLSCSPISGHRSVSWYQQTPGQGLQFLFEYFSETQRNKGNFPGRFSGRQFSNSRSEMNVSTLELGDSALYLCASSLDGGNTEAFFGQGTRLTVV.

At least ten counts were recorded for this clone. The read terminates 3 residues before the CDR3 end, so the remaining end is supplied by the germline J gene. This sample includes further DNA sequences coding for the same CDR3. The genes are TRBV19 and TRBJ1-5, with 8 bases lining up with TRBD1. V shed 5 bases and J 3 bases; nucleotides not matched to a gene: 3. This CDR3 is 14 amino acids long. The V gene's germline CDR1 is LNHDA and CDR2 SQIVND (reference sequence). CDR3 DNA, as far as it was read: TGTGCCAGTAGTGCGGACAGGGACAATCAGCCC. Its translation is CASSADRDNQP. The whole CDR3 reads CASSADRDNQPQHF.

This clone was detected ten times or more. Read coverage stops 3 residues before the CDR3 terminus; the germline J gene supplies the remainder. This sequence joins TRBV9 and TRBJ2-7, with TRBD1 matching 8 bases. The CDR3 runs 13 residues. With 3 bases clipped from V and 5 bases from J, the junction kept 4 bases outside the gene matches. Germline V gives CDR1 SGDLS, CDR2 YYNGEE. The sequenced CDR3 bases are TGTGCCAGCAGCGCAGACAGGGGCGACGAG. This codes for CASSADRGDE. The full CDR3 sequence reads CASSADRGDEQYF.

At least ten counts were recorded for this clone. The DNA ends 3 residues before the CDR3 does, and the rest of the CDR3 is filled in from the germline J gene. This rearrangement joins TRBV5-6 to TRBJ1-1; unclear D gene. Germline-derived CDR1 and CDR2 are SGHDT and YYEEEE. The CDR3 covers 14 residues. Trimming left V 0 bases short and J 3 bases short, with 9 bases between. CDR3: CASSLVFMYTEAFF. The part of the CDR3 DNA that was read is TGTGCCAGCAGCTTGGTGTTCATGTACACTGAA.

This clone was seen at least ten times. Read data end 3 residues before the CDR3 end; the end is taken from the germline J gene. The rearrangement uses TRBV20-1 and TRBJ2-1, with 11 positions matching TRBD2. The CDR3 runs to 14 residues. Trimming took 5 bases from V and 6 from J; bases not matched to a gene: 6. CDR1 is DFQATT and CDR2 is SNEGSKA in the germline V gene (reference sequence). The CDR3 is CSAWGLAASNEQFF. The CDR3 DNA, read in part, is TGCAGTGCTTGGGGACTAGCGGCATCCAATGAG.

This clone showed up many times. The read terminates 3 residues before the CDR3 end, so the remaining end is supplied by the germline J gene. The chain employs TRBV7-6 and TRBJ2-7, with D possibly matching TRBD1 (5 bases). V shed 5 bases and J shed 6 bases, with 14 bases lying between them. Germline V lookup: CDR1 SGHVS, CDR2 FNYEAQ. The CDR3 has 13 amino acids. The CDR3 spells CASSPGRAGEQYF. Partial CDR3 DNA: TGTGCCAGCAGCCCCGGCAGGGCCGGCGAG.

On this clone itself: The read gets to within 3 residues of the CDR3 end, and the germline J gene fills in the rest. This chain uses TRBV5-1 with TRBJ2-7, with TRBD1 identical over 7 bases. This CDR3 has 15 residues. After removal of 0 bases from V and 2 bases from J, the junction contained 5 bases not matched to a gene. Germline V CDR1 and CDR2: SGHRS, YFSETQ. The CDR3 is CASSLVQGVTYEQYF. Partial CDR3 DNA: TGCGCCAGCAGCTTGGTCCAGGGGGTTACCTACGAG.

This clone was found many times. The CDR3 is cut off 3 residues early in the read; its end comes from the germline J gene. This sequence joins TRBV7-8 and TRBJ1-6, with D maybe TRBD1 (5 bases). The length of the CDR3 is 14 residues. CDR1 and CDR2 from the germline V gene are SGHVS and FQNEAQ. V lost 5 bases and J 4 bases, leaving 9 bases between the germline ends. Partial CDR3 DNA: TGTGCCAGCAGCCGGACATTATATAATTCACCC. Its translation: CASSRTLYNSP. The whole CDR3 sequence is CASSRTLYNSPLHF.

This clone appeared many times. The part of the CDR3 DNA that was read is TGTGCCAGCAGCTCTGACAGGGTCAATTCACCC. Protein product: CASSSDRVNSP. The entire CDR3 is CASSSDRVNSPLHF. This rearrangement joins TRBV7-2 to TRBJ1-6; 7 bases are shared with TRBD1. The read comes to an end 3 residues before the CDR3 does, leaving the germline J gene to fill in the end. The CDR3 loop spans 14 amino acids. CDR1 and CDR2 (germline): SGHTA, FQGNSA. V trimming: 4 bases; J trimming: 7 bases; junction bases outside the gene matches: 4.

This clone was seen repeatedly, ten times or more. The read comes to an end 3 residues before the CDR3 does, leaving the germline J gene to fill in the end. J is TRBJ1-6 and V is TRBV6-1; TRBD1 might be the D (5 bases). The CDR3 is made up of 15 amino acids. Per the germline V gene, CDR1 is MNHNS and CDR2 is SASEGT. V was shortened by 2 bases and J by 9 bases, with 14 bases between the two germline ends. CDR3 DNA (partial): TGTGCCAGCAGTGAACGGCAGGGTAATTCTTCACCC. Residues: CASSERQGNSSP. The entire CDR3 reads CASSERQGNSSPLHF.